This entry features one T cell receptor beta chain sequence. No cognate antigen has been identified for it. Per-base qualities were not stored, and no clone one base away is much larger. The record originates from a study of technical replicates of blood from a few donors (dated by TCRdb to about 2017). The library was prepared using the immunoSEQ multiplex PCR assay. Drawn from immuneACCESS, this table holds only the in-frame rearrangements with V and J called that TCRdb kept. Clones are partly lost; checked studies trace under half to an unresolved V gene and leave the rest unexplained. This sample gives about 83,000 clones in total; 92% of them show up just once. Jointly, the top ten make up 0.27% of the sample. Trimming removed 3 bases from V and 7 bases from J; the gene matches leave 9 bases unexplained. CDR1 and CDR2 (MNHNS, SASEGT) derive from the germline V gene. The CDR3 spans 15 residues, from the cysteine through the phenylalanine. Kept here is only the CDR3 DNA, which spans 45 bases and is read in frame from base 1.

The sequence joins TRBV6-1 to TRBJ2-7, and 10 bases in between align with TRBD2. The sample taken for sequencing was T cells isolated from PBMCs. The clonotype comes from a human donor in good health. The nucleotide sequence reads as follows: TGTGCCAGCAGTGAGTCTAGCGGGGGACTTGGGGAGCAGTACTTC. This encodes CASSESSGGLGEQYF.